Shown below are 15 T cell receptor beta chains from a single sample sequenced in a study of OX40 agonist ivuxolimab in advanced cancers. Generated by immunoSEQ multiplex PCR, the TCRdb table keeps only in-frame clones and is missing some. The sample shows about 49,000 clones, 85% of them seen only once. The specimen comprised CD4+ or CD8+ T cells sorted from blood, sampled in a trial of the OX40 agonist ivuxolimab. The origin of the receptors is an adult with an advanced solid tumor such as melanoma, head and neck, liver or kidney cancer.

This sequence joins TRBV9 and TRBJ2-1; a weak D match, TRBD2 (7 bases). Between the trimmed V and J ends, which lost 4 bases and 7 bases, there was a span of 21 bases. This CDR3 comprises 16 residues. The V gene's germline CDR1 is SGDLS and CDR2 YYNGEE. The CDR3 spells CASSPHDGGPLNEQFF. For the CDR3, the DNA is TGTGCCAGCAGCCCCCATGACGGGGGGCCTTTGAATGAGCAGTTCTTC. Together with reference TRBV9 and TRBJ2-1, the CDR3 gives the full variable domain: DSGVTQTPKHLITATGQRVTLRCSPRSGDLSVYWYQQSLDQGLQFLIQYYNGEERAKGNILERFSAQQFPDLHSELNLSSLELGDSALYFCASSPHDGGPLNEQFFGPGTRLTVL.

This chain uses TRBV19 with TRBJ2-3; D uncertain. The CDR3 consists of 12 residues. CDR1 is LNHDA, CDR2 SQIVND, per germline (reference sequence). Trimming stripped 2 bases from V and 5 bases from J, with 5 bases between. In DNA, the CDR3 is TGTGCCAGTAGTATACACCGAGATACGCAGTATTTT. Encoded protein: CASSIHRDTQYF.

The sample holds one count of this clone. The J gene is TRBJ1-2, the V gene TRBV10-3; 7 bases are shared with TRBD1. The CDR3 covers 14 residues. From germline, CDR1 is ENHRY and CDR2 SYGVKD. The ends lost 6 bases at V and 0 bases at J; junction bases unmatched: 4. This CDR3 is CAIRWDSTNYGYTF. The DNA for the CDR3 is TGTGCCATCAGATGGGACAGCACTAACTATGGCTACACCTTC.

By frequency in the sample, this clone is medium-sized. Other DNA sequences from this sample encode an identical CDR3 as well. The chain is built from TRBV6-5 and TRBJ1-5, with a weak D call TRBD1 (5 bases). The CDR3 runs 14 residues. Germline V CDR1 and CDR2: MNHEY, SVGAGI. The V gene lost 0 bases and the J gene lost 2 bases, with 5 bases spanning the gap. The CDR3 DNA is TGTGCCAGCAGTTACTCAGGGGGCAATCAGCCCCAGCATTTT. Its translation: CASSYSGGNQPQHF.

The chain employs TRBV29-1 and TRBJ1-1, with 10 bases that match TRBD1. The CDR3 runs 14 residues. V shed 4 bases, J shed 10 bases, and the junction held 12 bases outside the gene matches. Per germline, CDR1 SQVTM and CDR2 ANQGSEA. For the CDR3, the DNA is TGCAGCGTTGCCAAACCGACAGGGGGCTATGGAGCTTTCTTT. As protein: CSVAKPTGGYGAFF.

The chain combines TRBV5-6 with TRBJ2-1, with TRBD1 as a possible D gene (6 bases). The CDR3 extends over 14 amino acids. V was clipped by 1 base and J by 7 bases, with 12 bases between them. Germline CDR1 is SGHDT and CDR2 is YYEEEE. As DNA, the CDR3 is TGTGCCAGCAGCTTGCCCGGGACACCAAATGAGCAGTTCTTC. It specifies CASSLPGTPNEQFF.

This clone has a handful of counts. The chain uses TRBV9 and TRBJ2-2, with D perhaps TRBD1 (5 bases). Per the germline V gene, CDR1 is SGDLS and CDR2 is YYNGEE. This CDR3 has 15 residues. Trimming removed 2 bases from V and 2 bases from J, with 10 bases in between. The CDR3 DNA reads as TGTGCCAGCAGCGTTACAGGCCTCAACACCGGGGAGCTGTTTTTT. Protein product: CASSVTGLNTGELFF.

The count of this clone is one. CDR3 nucleotides: TGTGCCAGCAGTTTCGGAGGGGGAGGCTATGGCTACACCTTC. Residues: CASSFGGGGYGYTF. This chain joins TRBV27 and TRBJ1-2, with a weak D call TRBD1 (6 bases). The CDR3 is 14 residues long. Per the germline V gene, CDR1 is MNHEY and CDR2 is SMNVEV (reference sequence). Trimming pared 3 bases from V and 4 bases from J, leaving 12 bases between.

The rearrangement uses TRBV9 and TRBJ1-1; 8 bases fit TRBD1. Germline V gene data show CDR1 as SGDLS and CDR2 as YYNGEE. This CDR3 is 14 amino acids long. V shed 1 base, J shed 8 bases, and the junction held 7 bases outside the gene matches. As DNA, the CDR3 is TGTGCCAGCAGCGTAAGCCCAGGGGGCCCGGAAGCTTTCTTT. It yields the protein CASSVSPGGPEAFF.

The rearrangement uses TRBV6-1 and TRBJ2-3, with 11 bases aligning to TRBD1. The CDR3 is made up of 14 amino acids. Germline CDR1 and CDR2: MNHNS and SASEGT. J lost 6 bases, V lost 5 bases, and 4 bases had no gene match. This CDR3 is CASSRTGGLDTQYF. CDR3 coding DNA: TGTGCCAGCAGTAGGACAGGGGGCTTGGATACGCAGTATTTT.

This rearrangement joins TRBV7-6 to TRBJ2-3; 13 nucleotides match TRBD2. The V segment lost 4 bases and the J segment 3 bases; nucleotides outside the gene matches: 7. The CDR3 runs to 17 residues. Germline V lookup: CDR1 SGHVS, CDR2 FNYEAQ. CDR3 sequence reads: CASSSSTSGGITDTQYF. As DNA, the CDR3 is TGTGCCAGCAGCTCTTCGACTAGCGGGGGGATTACAGATACGCAGTATTTT. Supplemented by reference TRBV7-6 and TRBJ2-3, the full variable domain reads GAGVSQSPRYKVTKRGQDVALRCDPISGHVSLYWYRQALGQGPEFLTYFNYEAQQDKSGLPNDRFSAERPEGSISTLTIQRTEQRDSAMYRCASSSSTSGGITDTQYFGPGTRLTVL.

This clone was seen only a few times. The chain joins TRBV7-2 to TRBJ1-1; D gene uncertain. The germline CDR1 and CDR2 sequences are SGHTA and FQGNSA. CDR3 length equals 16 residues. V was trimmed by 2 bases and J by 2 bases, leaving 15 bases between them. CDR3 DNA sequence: TGTGCCAGCAGCTTACGGCGTTATAGGGCCAACACTGAAGCTTTCTTT. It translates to CASSLRRYRANTEAFF.

DNA of the CDR3: TGTGCCAGCAGCCCAGGAGATACGCAGTATTTT. It yields the protein CASSPGDTQYF. V gene TRBV28 combines with J gene TRBJ2-3; D gene uncertain. Germline V gene data show CDR1 as MDHEN and CDR2 as SYDVKM. This CDR3 is built from 11 residues. The V end lost 6 bases, the J end lost 5 bases, and 6 bases lay between the germline ends.

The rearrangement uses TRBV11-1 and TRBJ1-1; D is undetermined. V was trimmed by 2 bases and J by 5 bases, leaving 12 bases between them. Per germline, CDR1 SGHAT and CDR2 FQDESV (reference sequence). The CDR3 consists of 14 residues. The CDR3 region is CASSLSAGRTEAFF. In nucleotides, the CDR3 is TGTGCCAGCAGCTTAAGTGCGGGAAGGACTGAAGCTTTCTTT. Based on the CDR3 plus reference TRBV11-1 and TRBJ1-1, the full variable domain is EAEVAQSPRYKITEKSQAVAFWCDPISGHATLYWYRQILGQGPELLVQFQDESVVDDSQLPKDRFSAERLKGVDSTLKIQPAELGDSAMYLCASSLSAGRTEAFFGQGTRLTVV.

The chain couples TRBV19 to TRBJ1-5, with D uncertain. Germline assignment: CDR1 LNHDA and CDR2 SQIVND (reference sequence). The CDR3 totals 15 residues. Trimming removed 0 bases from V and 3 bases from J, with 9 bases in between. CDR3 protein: CASSIDDGTNQPQHF. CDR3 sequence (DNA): TGTGCCAGTAGTATAGATGACGGAACCAATCAGCCCCAGCATTTT.